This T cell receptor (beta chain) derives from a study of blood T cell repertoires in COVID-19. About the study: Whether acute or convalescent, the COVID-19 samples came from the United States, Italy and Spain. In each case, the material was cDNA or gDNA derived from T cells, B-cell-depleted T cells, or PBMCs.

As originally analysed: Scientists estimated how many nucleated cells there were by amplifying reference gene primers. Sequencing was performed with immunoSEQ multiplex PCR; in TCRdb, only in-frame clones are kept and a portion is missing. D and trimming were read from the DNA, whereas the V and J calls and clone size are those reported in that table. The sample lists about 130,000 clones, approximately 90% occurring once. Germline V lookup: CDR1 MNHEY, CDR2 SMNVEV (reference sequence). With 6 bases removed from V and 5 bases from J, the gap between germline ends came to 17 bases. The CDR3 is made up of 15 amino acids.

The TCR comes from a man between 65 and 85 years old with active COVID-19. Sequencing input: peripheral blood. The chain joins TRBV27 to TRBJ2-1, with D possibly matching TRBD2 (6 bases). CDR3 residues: CASRSLGGVDNEQFF. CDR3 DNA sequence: TGTGCCAGCAGGTCTCTCGGGGGAGTAGACAATGAGCAGTTCTTC.